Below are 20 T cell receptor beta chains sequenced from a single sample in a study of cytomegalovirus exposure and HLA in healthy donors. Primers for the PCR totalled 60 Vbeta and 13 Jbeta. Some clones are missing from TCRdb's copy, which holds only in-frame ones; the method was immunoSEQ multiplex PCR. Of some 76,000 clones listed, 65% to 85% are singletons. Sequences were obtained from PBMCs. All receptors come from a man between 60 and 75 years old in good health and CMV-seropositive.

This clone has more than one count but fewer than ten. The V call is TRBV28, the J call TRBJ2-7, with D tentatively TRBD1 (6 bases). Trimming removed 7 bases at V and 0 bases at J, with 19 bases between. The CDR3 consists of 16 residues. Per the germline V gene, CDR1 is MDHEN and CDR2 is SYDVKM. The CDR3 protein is CASTLDMDSSSYEQYF. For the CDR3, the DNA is TGTGCCAGCACCCTAGATATGGACAGCAGCTCCTACGAGCAGTACTTC. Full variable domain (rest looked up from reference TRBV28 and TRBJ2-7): DVKVTQSSRYLVKRTGEKVFLECVQDMDHENMFWYRQDPGLGLRLIYFSYDVKMKEKGDIPEGYSVSREKKERFSLILESASTNQTSMYLCASTLDMDSSSYEQYFGPGTRLTVT.

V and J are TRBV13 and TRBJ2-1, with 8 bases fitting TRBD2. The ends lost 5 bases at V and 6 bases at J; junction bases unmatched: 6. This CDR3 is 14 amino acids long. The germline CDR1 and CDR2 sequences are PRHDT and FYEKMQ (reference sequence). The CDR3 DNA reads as TGTGCCAGCAGCCCCGGGCGGGGGGCCAATGAGCAGTTCTTC. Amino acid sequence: CASSPGRGANEQFF.

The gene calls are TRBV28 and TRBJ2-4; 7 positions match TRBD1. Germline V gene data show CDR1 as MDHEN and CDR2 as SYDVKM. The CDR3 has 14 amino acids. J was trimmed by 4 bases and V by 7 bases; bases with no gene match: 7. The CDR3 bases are TGTGCCAGCATTTCACCGGGACAGAAAAACATTCAGTACTTC. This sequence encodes CASISPGQKNIQYF. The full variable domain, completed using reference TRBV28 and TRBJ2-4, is DVKVTQSSRYLVKRTGEKVFLECVQDMDHENMFWYRQDPGLGLRLIYFSYDVKMKEKGDIPEGYSVSREKKERFSLILESASTNQTSMYLCASISPGQKNIQYFGAGTRLSVL.

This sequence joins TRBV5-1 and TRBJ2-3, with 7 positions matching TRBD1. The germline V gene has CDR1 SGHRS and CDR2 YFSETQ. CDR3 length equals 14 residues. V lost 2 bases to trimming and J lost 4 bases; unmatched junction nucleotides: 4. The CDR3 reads CASSLQGNPDTQYF. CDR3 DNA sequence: TGCGCCAGCAGCTTACAGGGGAACCCAGATACGCAGTATTTT.

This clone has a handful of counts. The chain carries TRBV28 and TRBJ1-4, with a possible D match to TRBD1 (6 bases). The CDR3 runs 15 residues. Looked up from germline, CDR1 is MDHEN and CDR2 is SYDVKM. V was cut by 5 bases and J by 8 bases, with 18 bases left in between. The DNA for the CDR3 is TGTGCCAGCAGTCCCCCGGACAGAATTGGCGAAAAACTGTTTTTT. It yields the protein CASSPPDRIGEKLFF.

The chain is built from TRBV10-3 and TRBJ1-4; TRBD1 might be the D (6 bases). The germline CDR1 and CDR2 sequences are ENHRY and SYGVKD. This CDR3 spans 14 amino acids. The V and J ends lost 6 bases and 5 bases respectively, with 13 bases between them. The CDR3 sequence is CAISPTGKNEKLFF. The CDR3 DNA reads TGTGCCATCAGCCCGACAGGCAAGAATGAAAAACTGTTTTTT.

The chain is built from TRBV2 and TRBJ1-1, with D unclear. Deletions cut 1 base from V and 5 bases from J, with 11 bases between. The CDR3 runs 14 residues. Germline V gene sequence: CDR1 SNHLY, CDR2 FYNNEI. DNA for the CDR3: TGTGCCAGCAGTGAAGAATCGGCCGGGACTGAAGCTTTCTTT. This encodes CASSEESAGTEAFF.

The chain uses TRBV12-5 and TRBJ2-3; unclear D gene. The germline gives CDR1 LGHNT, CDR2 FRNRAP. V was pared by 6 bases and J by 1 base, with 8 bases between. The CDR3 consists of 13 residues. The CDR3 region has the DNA TGTGCTAGTGGGGGCGTCGGCACAGATACGCAGTATTTT. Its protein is CASGGVGTDTQYF.

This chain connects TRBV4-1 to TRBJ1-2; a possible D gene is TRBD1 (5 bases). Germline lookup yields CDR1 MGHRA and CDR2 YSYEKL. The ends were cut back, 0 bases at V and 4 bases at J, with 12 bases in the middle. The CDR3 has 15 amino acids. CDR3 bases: TGCGCCAGCAGCCAAGATGGGGCAGAAGCCTATGGCTACACCTTC. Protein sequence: CASSQDGAEAYGYTF.

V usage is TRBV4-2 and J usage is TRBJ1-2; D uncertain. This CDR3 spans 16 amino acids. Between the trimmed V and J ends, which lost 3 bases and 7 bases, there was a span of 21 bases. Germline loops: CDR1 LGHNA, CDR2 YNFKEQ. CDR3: CASSHVTEGAIGGYTF. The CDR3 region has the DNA TGTGCCAGCAGCCACGTTACAGAGGGCGCAATCGGTGGCTACACCTTC.

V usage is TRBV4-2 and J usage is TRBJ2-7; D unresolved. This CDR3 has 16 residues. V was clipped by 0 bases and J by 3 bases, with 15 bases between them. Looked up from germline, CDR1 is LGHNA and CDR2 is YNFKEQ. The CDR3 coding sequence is TGTGCCAGCAGCCAAGATCGAACTACCACCCTCTACGAGCAGTACTTC. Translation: CASSQDRTTTLYEQYF.

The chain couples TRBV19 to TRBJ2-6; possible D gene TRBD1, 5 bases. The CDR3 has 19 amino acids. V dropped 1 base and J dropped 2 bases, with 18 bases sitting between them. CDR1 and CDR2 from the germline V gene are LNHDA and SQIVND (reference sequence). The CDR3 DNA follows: TGTGCCAGTAGTATAGGCCTAGGGGTGGTCCTTGCTGGGGCCAACGTCCTGACTTTC. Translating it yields CASSIGLGVVLAGANVLTF.

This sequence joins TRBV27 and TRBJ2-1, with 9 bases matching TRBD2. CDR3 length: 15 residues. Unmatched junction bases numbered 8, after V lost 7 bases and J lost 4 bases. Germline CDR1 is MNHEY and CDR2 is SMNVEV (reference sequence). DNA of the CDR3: TGTGCCAGCACCGGCGGGGGGGCCGGGTACAATGAGCAGTTCTTC. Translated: CASTGGGAGYNEQFF.

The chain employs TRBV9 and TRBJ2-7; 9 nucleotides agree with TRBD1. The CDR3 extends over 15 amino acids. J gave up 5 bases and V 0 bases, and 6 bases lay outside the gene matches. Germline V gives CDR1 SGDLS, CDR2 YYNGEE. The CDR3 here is CASSVGRDRAHEQYF. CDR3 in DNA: TGTGCCAGCAGCGTAGGCCGGGACAGGGCCCACGAGCAGTACTTC.

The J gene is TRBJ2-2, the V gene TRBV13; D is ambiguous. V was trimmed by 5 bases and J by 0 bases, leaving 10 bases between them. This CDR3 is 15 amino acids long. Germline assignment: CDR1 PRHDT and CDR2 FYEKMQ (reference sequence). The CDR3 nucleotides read TGTGCCAGCAGCCAGGAAGGCTCGAACACCGGGGAGCTGTTTTTT. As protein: CASSQEGSNTGELFF.

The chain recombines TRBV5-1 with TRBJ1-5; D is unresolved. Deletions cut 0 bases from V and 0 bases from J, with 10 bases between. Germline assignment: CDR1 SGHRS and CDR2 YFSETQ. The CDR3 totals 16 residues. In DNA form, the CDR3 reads TGCGCCAGCAGCTTGGGGGAGGGCGATAGCAATCAGCCCCAGCATTTT. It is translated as CASSLGEGDSNQPQHF.

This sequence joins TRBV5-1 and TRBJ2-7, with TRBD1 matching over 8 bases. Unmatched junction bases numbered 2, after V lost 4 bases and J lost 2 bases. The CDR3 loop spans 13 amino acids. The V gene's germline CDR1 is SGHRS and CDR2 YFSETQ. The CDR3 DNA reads TGCGCCAGCAGCAGGACAGGGCCCTACGAGCAGTACTTC. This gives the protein CASSRTGPYEQYF. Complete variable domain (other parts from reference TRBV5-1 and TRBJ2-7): KAGVTQTPRYLIKTRGQQVTLSCSPISGHRSVSWYQQTPGQGLQFLFEYFSETQRNKGNFPGRFSGRQFSNSRSEMNVSTLELGDSALYLCASSRTGPYEQYFGPGTRLTVT.

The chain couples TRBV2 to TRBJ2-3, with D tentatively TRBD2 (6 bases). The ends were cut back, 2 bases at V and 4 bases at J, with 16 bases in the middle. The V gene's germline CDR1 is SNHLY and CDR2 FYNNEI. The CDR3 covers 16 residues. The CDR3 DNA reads TGTGCCAGCAGTGAACGGCGGGGACCACAGGCAGATACGCAGTATTTT. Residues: CASSERRGPQADTQYF.

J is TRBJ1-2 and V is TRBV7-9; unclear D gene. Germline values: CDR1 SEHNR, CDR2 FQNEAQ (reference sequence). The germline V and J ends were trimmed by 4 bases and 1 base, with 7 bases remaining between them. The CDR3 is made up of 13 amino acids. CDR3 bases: TGTGCCAGCAGCTCACGCAGTAACTATGGCTACACCTTC. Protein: CASSSRSNYGYTF.

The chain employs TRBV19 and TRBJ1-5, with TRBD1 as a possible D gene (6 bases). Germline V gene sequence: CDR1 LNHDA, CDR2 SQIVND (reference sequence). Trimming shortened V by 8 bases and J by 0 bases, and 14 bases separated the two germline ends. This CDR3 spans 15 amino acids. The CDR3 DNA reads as TGTGCCAGTCAACACCAGGGGTATAGCAATCAGCCCCAGCATTTT. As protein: CASQHQGYSNQPQHF.